This passage covers 17 T cell receptor beta chains from one sample sequenced in a study of shared clonotypes between healthy human individuals. CD45RO-negative, CCR7-positively selected cells formed the naive CD8 fraction, excluding terminally differentiated effector memory CD45RA+ cells. Sequencing was performed with immunoSEQ multiplex PCR; in TCRdb, only in-frame clones are kept and a portion is missing. This sample has fewer than 800,000 clones, with around 92% found just once. Sequencing was done on a sample of naive CD8+ T cells sorted from blood. The receptors here all came from a man aged 25-40 years in good health.

The chain has TRBV5-1 and TRBJ1-4; 7 bases are shared with TRBD1. Looked up from germline, CDR1 is SGHRS and CDR2 is YFSETQ. This CDR3 is built from 15 residues. V lost 3 bases and J lost 7; bases outside the gene matches: 9. The CDR3 here is CASSSGYRGGEKLFF. The CDR3 bases are TGCGCCAGCAGCTCCGGGTACAGGGGAGGTGAAAAACTGTTTTTT.

V gene TRBV7-9 combines with J gene TRBJ1-2; D uncertain. V was shortened by 1 base and J by 12 bases, with 12 bases between the two germline ends. Germline V gene data show CDR1 as SEHNR and CDR2 as FQNEAQ (reference sequence). This CDR3 has 12 amino acids. The CDR3, as DNA: TGTGCCAGCAGCTTAGTCGGCCTAGCCCACACCTTC. It codes for CASSLVGLAHTF.

V and J are TRBV6-6 and TRBJ1-2, with D unclear. Germline V gene sequence: CDR1 MNHNY, CDR2 SVGAGI (reference sequence). The V and J ends lost 0 bases and 0 bases respectively, with 8 bases between them. The CDR3 sequence is 15 residues long. The CDR3 coding sequence is TGTGCCAGCAGTTACTCGGCAGTCGCTAACTATGGCTACACCTTC. This translates into CASSYSAVANYGYTF.

This clone was seen once. This sequence joins TRBV7-3 and TRBJ2-1; the match to TRBD2 covers 13 bases. The junction had 11 bases not matched to a gene; V was cut back by 5 bases and J by 7 bases. CDR1 and CDR2 from the germline V gene are SGHTA and FQGTGA. The CDR3 has 17 residues. The CDR3 spells CASSQEGLAGPGNEQFF. CDR3 DNA: TGTGCCAGCAGCCAAGAGGGACTAGCGGGACCAGGGAATGAGCAGTTCTTC.

The rearrangement uses TRBV27 and TRBJ1-2, with D perhaps TRBD1 (6 bases). V lost 5 bases and J 2 bases, leaving 18 bases between the germline ends. CDR3 length equals 16 residues. Germline CDR1 MNHEY, CDR2 SMNVEV (reference sequence). The CDR3 protein is CASSLEPGTRNYGYTF. The CDR3, as DNA: TGTGCCAGCAGTCTAGAGCCCGGGACACGAAACTATGGCTACACCTTC.

About this clone itself: Other nucleotide sequences in the sample specify the same CDR3. This rearrangement joins TRBV27 to TRBJ2-5; TRBD2 matches at 9 bases. This CDR3 has 15 residues. In germline, CDR1 is MNHEY, CDR2 SMNVEV (reference sequence). With 2 bases clipped from V and 5 bases from J, the junction kept 6 bases outside the gene matches. The CDR3 is CASSLGAGGPETQYF. The CDR3 DNA is TGTGCCAGCAGTTTAGGGGCGGGAGGGCCTGAGACCCAGTACTTC.

CDR3 in amino acids: CASQWNLAGRFNEQFF. The CDR3 nucleotides are TGTGCCAGTCAATGGAACCTAGCGGGGAGATTCAATGAGCAGTTCTTC. The chain couples TRBV19 to TRBJ2-1, with 9 positions matching TRBD2. The J segment lost 6 bases and the V segment lost 8 bases, leaving 14 bases of the junction unmatched. The CDR3 spans 16 residues. Germline V gene data show CDR1 as LNHDA and CDR2 as SQIVND (reference sequence).

The chain has TRBV5-5 and TRBJ2-2, with TRBD1 identical over 11 bases. The germline gives CDR1 SGHKS, CDR2 YYEKEE (reference sequence). The CDR3 covers 16 residues. The trim removed 5 bases at V and 4 bases at J, leaving 7 bases unmatched. The CDR3 loop reads CASSPWTGGSTGELFF. The CDR3 DNA sequence: TGTGCCAGCAGTCCGTGGACAGGGGGCAGCACCGGGGAGCTGTTTTTT.

The V call is TRBV6-5, the J call TRBJ2-3; D gene uncertain. There are 14 residues in the CDR3. The germline gives CDR1 MNHEY, CDR2 SVGAGI. Deletions cut 8 bases from V and 0 bases from J, with 12 bases between. The CDR3 loop is CASGSRASTDTQYF. The CDR3 coding sequence is TGTGCCAGCGGGTCTCGGGCGAGCACAGATACGCAGTATTTT.

The chain's CDR3 is CASSNKRDIQYF. The CDR3 bases are TGTGCCAGCAGTAACAAGAGGGACATTCAGTACTTC. The chain joins TRBV6-1 to TRBJ2-4; possible D gene TRBD2, 5 bases. V was pared by 5 bases and J by 8 bases, with 10 bases between. Germline V gene lookup returns CDR1 MNHNS and CDR2 SASEGT. The CDR3 has 12 amino acids.

V is TRBV30 and J is TRBJ1-1; D is perhaps TRBD1 (5 bases). The CDR3 runs to 12 residues. Trimming took off 4 bases at V and 1 base at J, with 7 bases between the two ends. Germline values: CDR1 GTSNPN, CDR2 SVGIG (reference sequence). CDR3 in amino acids: CAWMGENTEAFF. The CDR3 DNA reads as TGTGCCTGGATGGGGGAGAACACTGAAGCTTTCTTT.

This chain links TRBV6-6 with TRBJ2-3, with D possibly TRBD1 on 5 matching bases. The CDR3 runs 16 residues. Deletions cut 0 bases from V and 2 bases from J, with 12 bases between. CDR1 and CDR2 from the germline V gene are MNHNY and SVGAGI (reference sequence). The CDR3 coding sequence is TGTGCCAGCAGTTACTCGAAGGACAATCCCACAGATACGCAGTATTTT. It translates to CASSYSKDNPTDTQYF.

In the case of this clone: The same CDR3 arises from other DNA sequences in this sample as well. The rearrangement uses TRBV7-2 and TRBJ2-1, with TRBD1 identical over 7 bases. Germline CDR1 and CDR2: SGHTA and FQGNSA. Trimming took 5 bases from V and 8 from J; bases not matched to a gene: 3. The CDR3 is made up of 12 amino acids. DNA of the CDR3: TGTGCCAGCAGCCTAGGGGGCGATGAGCAGTTCTTC. It encodes CASSLGGDEQFF.

This clone showed up just once. This chain connects TRBV28 to TRBJ1-4; D not certain. Trimming shortened V by 1 base and J by 2 bases, and 14 bases separated the two germline ends. Germline V gives CDR1 MDHEN, CDR2 SYDVKM. CDR3 size: 17 residues. CDR3 sequence (DNA): TGTGCCAGCAGTTTATTATTTACCGGGCCCACTAATGAAAAACTGTTTTTT. Translated: CASSLLFTGPTNEKLFF.

The rearrangement links TRBV7-2 to TRBJ2-1; TRBD2 aligns across 7 bases. V dropped 0 bases and J dropped 0; count of bases not matched to a gene: 8. CDR3 length: 18 amino acids. Germline loops: CDR1 SGHTA, CDR2 FQGNSA. The CDR3 DNA reads as TGTGCCAGCAGCTTAGCCCCCCGCCGGGACTACTCCTACAATGAGCAGTTCTTC. The encoded protein is CASSLAPRRDYSYNEQFF.

The chain joins TRBV6-5 to TRBJ2-1; 12 positions match TRBD2. The CDR3 spans 16 residues. V was pared by 2 bases and J by 7 bases, with 6 bases of the junction left unmatched. The germline V gene encodes CDR1 MNHEY and CDR2 SVGAGI. CDR3 nucleotide sequence: TGTGCCAGCAGTTACAAACTAGCGGGAGGCGTAAATGAGCAGTTCTTC. It translates to CASSYKLAGGVNEQFF.

This clone appeared once. Other DNA sequences from this sample encode an identical CDR3 as well. J is TRBJ2-1 and V is TRBV7-9, with TRBD1 matching 7 bases. After removal of 4 bases from V and 7 bases from J, the junction contained 1 base not matched to a gene. The CDR3 sequence is 12 residues long. Germline V gene sequence: CDR1 SEHNR, CDR2 FQNEAQ (reference sequence). This CDR3 reads CASSSDRNEQFF. DNA for the CDR3: TGTGCCAGCAGCTCGGACAGGAATGAGCAGTTCTTC. Full variable domain (remainder filled in from reference TRBV7-9 and TRBJ2-1): DTGVSQNPRHKITKRGQNVTFRCDPISEHNRLYWYRQTLGQGPEFLTYFQNEAQLEKSRLLSDRFSAERPKGSFSTLEIQRTEQGDSAMYLCASSSDRNEQFFGPGTRLTVL.